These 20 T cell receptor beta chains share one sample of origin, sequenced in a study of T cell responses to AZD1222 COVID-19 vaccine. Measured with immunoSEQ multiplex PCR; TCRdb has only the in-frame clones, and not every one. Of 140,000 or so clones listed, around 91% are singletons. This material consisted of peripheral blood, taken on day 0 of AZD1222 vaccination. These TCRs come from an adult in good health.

CDR3 protein: CASSEQGRNTEAFF. The CDR3 DNA reads as TGTGCCAGCAGTGAACAGGGGCGCAACACTGAAGCTTTCTTT. J is TRBJ1-1 and V is TRBV2; tentative D call: TRBD1 (6 bases). V lost 2 bases and J 2 bases, leaving 9 bases between the germline ends. CDR3 length: 14 amino acids. CDR1 is SNHLY, CDR2 FYNNEI, per germline.

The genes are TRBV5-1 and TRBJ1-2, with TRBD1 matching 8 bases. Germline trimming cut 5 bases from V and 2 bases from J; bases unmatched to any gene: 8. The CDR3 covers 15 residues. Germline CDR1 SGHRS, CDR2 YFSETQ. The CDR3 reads CASSGAGGLNYGYTF. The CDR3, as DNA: TGCGCCAGCAGTGGGGCAGGGGGCCTGAACTATGGCTACACCTTC.

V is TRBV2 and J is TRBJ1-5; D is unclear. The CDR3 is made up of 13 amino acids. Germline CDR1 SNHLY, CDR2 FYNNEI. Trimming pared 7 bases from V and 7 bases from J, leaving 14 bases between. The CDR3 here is CASNKGWAQPQHF. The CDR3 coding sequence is TGTGCCAGCAATAAAGGGTGGGCCCAGCCCCAGCATTTT. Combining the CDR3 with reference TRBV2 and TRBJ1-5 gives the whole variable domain EPEVTQTPSHQVTQMGQEVILRCVPISNHLYFYWYRQILGQKVEFLVSFYNNEISEKSEIFDDQFSVERPDGSNFTLKIRSTKLEDSAMYFCASNKGWAQPQHFGDGTRLSIL.

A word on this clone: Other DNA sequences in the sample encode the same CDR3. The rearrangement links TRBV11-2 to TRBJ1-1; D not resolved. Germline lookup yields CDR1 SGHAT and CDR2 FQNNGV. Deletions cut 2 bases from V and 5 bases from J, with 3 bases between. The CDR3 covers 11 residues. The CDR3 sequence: CASSLLTEAFF. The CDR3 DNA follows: TGTGCCAGCAGCTTATTGACTGAAGCTTTCTTT.

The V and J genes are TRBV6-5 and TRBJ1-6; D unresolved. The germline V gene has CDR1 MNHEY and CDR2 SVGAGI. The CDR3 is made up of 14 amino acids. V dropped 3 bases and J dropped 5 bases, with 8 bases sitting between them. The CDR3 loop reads CASSYNLNNSPLHF. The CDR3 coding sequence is TGTGCCAGCAGTTATAACCTTAATAATTCACCCCTCCACTTT.

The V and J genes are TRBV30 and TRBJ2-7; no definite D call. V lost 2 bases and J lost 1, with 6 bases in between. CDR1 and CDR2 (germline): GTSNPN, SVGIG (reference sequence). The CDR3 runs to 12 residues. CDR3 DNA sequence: TGTGCCTGGAGTTCAGATTCCTACGAGCAGTACTTC. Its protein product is CAWSSDSYEQYF.

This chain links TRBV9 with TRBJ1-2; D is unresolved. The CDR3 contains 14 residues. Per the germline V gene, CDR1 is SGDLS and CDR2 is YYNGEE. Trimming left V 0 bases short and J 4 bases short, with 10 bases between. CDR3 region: CASSVGQRGYGYTF. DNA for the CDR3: TGTGCCAGCAGCGTAGGGCAGCGGGGCTATGGCTACACCTTC.

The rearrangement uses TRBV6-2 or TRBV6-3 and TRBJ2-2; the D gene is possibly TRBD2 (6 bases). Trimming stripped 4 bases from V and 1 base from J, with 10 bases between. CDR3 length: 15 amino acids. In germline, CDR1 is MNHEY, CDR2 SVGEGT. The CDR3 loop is CASSLGGENTGELFF. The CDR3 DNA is TGTGCCAGCAGTTTAGGCGGGGAGAACACCGGGGAGCTGTTTTTT.

The CDR3: CASRGGRGTEAFF. In DNA form, the CDR3 reads TGTGCCAGCCGGGGGGGTCGGGGCACTGAAGCTTTCTTT. The chain carries TRBV2 and TRBJ1-1, with D possibly matching TRBD1 (5 bases). CDR1 and CDR2 from the germline V gene are SNHLY and FYNNEI. V was cut by 8 bases and J by 4 bases, with 14 bases left in between. CDR3 length: 13 amino acids. The full variable domain, in which reference TRBV2 and TRBJ1-1 provide the parts outside the CDR3, is EPEVTQTPSHQVTQMGQEVILRCVPISNHLYFYWYRQILGQKVEFLVSFYNNEISEKSEIFDDQFSVERPDGSNFTLKIRSTKLEDSAMYFCASRGGRGTEAFFGQGTRLTVV.

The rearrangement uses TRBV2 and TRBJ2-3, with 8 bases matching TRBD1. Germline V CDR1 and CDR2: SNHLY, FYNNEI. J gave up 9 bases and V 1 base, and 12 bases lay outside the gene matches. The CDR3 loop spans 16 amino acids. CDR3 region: CASSEGRGLETYTQYF. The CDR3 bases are TGTGCCAGCAGTGAAGGCAGGGGGCTTGAGACCTACACGCAGTATTTT.

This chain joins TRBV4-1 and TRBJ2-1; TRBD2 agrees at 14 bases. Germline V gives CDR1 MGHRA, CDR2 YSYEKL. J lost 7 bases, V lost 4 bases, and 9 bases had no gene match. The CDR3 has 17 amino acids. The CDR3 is CASSLMGLAGAGNEQFF. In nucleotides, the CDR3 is TGCGCCAGCAGCCTCATGGGACTAGCGGGAGCAGGGAATGAGCAGTTCTTC.

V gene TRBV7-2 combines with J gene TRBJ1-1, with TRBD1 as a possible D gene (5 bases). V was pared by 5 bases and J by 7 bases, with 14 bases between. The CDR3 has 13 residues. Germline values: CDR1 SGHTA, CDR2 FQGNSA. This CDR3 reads CASSPTGPGEAFF. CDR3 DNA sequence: TGTGCCAGCAGCCCGACGGGGCCGGGTGAAGCTTTCTTT.

DNA for the CDR3: TGTGCCAGCAGCGTAGATGAACAGGGAGGAGAGACCCAGTACTTC. Translation: CASSVDEQGGETQYF. The rearrangement uses TRBV9 and TRBJ2-5; D may be TRBD1 or TRBD2 (6 bases each). The CDR3 is 15 residues long. Germline values: CDR1 SGDLS, CDR2 YYNGEE. V shed 0 bases and J shed 4 bases, with 13 bases lying between them. The full variable domain, rest sourced from reference TRBV9 and TRBJ2-5, is DSGVTQTPKHLITATGQRVTLRCSPRSGDLSVYWYQQSLDQGLQFLIQYYNGEERAKGNILERFSAQQFPDLHSELNLSSLELGDSALYFCASSVDEQGGETQYFGPGTRLLVL.

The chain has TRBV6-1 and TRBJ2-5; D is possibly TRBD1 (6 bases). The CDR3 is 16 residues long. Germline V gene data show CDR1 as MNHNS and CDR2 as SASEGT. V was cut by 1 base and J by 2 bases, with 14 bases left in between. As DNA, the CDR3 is TGTGCCAGCAGTGAAGGTCGACAGGCAGGACAAGAGACCCAGTACTTC. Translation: CASSEGRQAGQETQYF.

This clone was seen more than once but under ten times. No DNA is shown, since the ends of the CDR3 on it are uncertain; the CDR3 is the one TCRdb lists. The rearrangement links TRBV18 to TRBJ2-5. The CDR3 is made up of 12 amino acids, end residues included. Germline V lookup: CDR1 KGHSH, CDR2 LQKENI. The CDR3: CASSRFLETQYF.

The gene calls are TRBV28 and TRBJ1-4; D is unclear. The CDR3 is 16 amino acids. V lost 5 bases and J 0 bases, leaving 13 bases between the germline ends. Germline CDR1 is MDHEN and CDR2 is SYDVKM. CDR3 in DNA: TGTGCCAGCAGTGGAGCCCGGGGAGCAACTAATGAAAAACTGTTTTTT. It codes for CASSGARGATNEKLFF. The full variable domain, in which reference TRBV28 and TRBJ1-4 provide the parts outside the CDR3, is DVKVTQSSRYLVKRTGEKVFLECVQDMDHENMFWYRQDPGLGLRLIYFSYDVKMKEKGDIPEGYSVSREKKERFSLILESASTNQTSMYLCASSGARGATNEKLFFGSGTQLSVL.

For the CDR3, the DNA is TGTGCCAGCTCCGAAGGGAGACGTTCGCAGTACTTC. This encodes CASSEGRRSQYF. This chain connects TRBV18 to TRBJ2-7, with D perhaps matching TRBD2 (5 bases). From germline, CDR1 is KGHSH and CDR2 LQKENI. The CDR3 runs to 12 residues. The ends were cut back, 6 bases at V and 9 bases at J, with 15 bases in the middle. Based on the CDR3 plus reference TRBV18 and TRBJ2-7, the full variable domain is NAGVMQNPRHLVRRRGQEARLRCSPMKGHSHVYWYRQLPEEGLKFMVYLQKENIIDESGMPKERFSAEFPKEGPSILRIQQVVRGDSAAYFCASSEGRRSQYFGPGTRLTVT.

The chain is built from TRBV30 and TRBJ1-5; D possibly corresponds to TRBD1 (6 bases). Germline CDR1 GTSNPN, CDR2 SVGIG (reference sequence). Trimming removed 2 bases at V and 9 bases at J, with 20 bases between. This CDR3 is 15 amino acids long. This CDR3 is CAWSLDSSNHGPQHF. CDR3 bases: TGTGCCTGGAGTCTGGACAGTTCGAATCATGGGCCCCAGCATTTT.

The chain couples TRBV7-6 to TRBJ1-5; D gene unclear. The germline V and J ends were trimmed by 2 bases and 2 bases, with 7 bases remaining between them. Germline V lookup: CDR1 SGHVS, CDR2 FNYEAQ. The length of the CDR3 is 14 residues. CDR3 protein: CASSLLGGNQPQHF. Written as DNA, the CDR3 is TGTGCCAGCAGCTTATTGGGAGGCAATCAGCCCCAGCATTTT.

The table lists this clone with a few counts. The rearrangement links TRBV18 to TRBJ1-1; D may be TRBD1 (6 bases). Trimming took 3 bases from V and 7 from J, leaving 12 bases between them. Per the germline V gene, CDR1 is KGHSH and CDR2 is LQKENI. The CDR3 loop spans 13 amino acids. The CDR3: CASSPLGDNEAFF. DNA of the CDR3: TGTGCCAGCTCACCTTTGGGGGACAATGAAGCTTTCTTT.